This TCR beta chain comes out of a study of siplizumab effects on memory and regulatory T cells. Of note for this clone: The antigen is unknown.

Sequencing of each sample assayed some 10^5 TCR templates. TCRdb's table, derived via immunoSEQ multiplex PCR, lists solely in-frame clones and lacks some. The sample comprises approximately 100,000 clones, around 94% of which are singletons, and about 0.6% rests with the top ten. The V end was cut by 5 bases, the J end by 6 bases, with 13 bases between. The germline V gene has CDR1 LNHDA and CDR2 SQIVND (reference sequence). CDR3 length: 14 amino acids. Findings and limits, study-wide: Naive T cells appeared more diverse than memory cells and seemed to be major alloresponse contributors. Alloreactive clones mapping to unstimulated subsets formed only a minor fraction. Suppressive capability of dividing Tregs from siplizumab cultures went unverified.

Sequenced material: Tregs sorted from blood. The genes are TRBV19 and TRBJ2-2; perhaps D is TRBD1 or TRBD2 (5 bases each). This sequence originates from a human donor in good health. The CDR3 DNA is TGTGCCAGTAGTCCAGGGACGATCGCCGGGGAGCTGTTTTTT. Its translation is CASSPGTIAGELFF.